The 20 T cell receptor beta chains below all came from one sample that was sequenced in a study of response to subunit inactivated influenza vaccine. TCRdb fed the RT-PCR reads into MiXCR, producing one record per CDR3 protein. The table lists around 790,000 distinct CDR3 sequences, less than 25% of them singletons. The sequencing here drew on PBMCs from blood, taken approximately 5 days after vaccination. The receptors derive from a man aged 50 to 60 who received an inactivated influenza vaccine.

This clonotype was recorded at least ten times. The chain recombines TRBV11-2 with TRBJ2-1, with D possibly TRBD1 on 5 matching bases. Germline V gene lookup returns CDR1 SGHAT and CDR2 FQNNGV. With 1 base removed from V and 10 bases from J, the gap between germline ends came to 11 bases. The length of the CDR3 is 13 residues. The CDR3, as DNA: TGTGCCAGCAGCTTAGTCTCAGGGTACGAGCAGTTCTTC. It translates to CASSLVSGYEQFF.

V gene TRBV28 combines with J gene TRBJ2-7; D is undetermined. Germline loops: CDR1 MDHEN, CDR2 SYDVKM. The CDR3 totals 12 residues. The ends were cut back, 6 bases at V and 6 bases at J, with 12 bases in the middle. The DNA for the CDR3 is TGTGCCAGCAGACAGAATCTCGGCGAGCAGTACTTC. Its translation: CASRQNLGEQYF.

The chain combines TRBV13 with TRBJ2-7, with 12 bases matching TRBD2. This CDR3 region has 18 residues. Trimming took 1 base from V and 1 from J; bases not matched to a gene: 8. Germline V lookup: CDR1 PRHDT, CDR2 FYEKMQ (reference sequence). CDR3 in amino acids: CASSLAPWTSGESYEQYF. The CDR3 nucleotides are TGTGCCAGCAGCTTAGCCCCTTGGACTAGCGGGGAATCCTACGAGCAGTACTTC.

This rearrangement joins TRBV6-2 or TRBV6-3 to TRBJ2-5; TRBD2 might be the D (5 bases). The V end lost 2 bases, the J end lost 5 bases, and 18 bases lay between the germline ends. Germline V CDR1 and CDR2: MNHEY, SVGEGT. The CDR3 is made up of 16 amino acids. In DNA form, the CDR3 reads TGTGCCAGCAGTTACGGTTTCCGTTCTAGAGGGGAGACCCAGTACTTC. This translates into CASSYGFRSRGETQYF.

DNA for the CDR3: TGTGCCAGCGAGGACAGGGCGAACACCGGGGAGCTGTTTTTT. Its protein is CASEDRANTGELFF. This chain joins TRBV2 and TRBJ2-2; 8 positions agree with TRBD1. Germline-derived CDR1 and CDR2 are SNHLY and FYNNEI. The CDR3 spans 14 residues. V shed 8 bases and J 0 bases; nucleotides not matched to a gene: 2.

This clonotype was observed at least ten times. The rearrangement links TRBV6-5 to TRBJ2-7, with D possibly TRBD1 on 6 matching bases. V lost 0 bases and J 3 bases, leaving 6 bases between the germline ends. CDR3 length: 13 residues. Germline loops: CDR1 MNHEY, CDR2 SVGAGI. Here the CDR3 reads CASSYSRGYEQYF. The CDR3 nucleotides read TGTGCCAGCAGTTACTCCAGGGGCTACGAGCAGTACTTC.

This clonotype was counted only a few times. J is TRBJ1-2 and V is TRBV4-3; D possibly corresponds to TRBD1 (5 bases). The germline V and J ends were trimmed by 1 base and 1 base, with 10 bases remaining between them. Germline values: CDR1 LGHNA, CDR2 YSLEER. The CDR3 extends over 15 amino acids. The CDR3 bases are TGCGCCAGCAGCCAAGGGGGGACCCATAACTATGGCTACACCTTC. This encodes CASSQGGTHNYGYTF.

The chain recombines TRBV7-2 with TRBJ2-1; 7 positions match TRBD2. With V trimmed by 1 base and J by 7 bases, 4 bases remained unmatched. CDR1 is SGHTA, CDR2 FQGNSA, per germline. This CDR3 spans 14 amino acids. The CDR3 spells CASSLGSSGNEQFF. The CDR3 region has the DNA TGTGCCAGCAGCTTAGGAAGTAGCGGGAATGAGCAGTTCTTC.

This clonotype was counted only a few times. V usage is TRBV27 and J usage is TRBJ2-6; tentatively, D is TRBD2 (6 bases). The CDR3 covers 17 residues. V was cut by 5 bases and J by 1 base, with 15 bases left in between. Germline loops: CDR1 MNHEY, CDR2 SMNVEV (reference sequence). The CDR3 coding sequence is TGTGCCAGCAGTCGAGGACTAACTCGATCTGGGGCCAACGTCCTGACTTTC. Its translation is CASSRGLTRSGANVLTF.

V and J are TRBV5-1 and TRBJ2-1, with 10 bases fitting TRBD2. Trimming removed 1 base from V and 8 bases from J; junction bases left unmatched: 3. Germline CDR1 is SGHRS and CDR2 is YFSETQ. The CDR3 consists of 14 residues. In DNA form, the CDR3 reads TGCGCCAGCAGCTTGAATCTAGCGGGAGATGAGCAGTTCTTC. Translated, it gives CASSLNLAGDEQFF. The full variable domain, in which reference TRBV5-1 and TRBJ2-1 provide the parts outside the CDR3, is KAGVTQTPRYLIKTRGQQVTLSCSPISGHRSVSWYQQTPGQGLQFLFEYFSETQRNKGNFPGRFSGRQFSNSRSEMNVSTLELGDSALYLCASSLNLAGDEQFFGPGTRLTVL.

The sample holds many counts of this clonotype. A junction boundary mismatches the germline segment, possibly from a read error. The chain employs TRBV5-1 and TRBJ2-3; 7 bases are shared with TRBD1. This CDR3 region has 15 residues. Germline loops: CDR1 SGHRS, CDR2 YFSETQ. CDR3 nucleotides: TGCGCCAGCAGCTTGGGGGACAGTTACACAGATACTCAGTATTTT. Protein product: CASSLGDSYTDTQYF. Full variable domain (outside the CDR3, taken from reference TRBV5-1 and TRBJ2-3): KAGVTQTPRYLIKTRGQQVTLSCSPISGHRSVSWYQQTPGQGLQFLFEYFSETQRNKGNFPGRFSGRQFSNSRSEMNVSTLELGDSALYLCASSLGDSYTDTQYFGPGTRLTVL.

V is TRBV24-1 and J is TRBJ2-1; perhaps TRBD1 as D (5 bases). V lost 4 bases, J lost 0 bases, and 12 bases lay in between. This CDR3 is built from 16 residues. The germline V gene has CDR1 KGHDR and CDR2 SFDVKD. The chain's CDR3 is CATSDRQRNSYNEQFF. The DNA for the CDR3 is TGTGCCACCAGTGACCGACAGAGAAACTCCTACAATGAGCAGTTCTTC.

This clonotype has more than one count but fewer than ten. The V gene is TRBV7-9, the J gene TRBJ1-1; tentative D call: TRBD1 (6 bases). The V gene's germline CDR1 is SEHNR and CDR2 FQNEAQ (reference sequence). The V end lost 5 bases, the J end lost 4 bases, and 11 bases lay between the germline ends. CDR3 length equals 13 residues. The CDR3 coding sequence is TGTGCCAGCAGCCACAACAGGGCCACTGAAGCTTTCTTT. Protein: CASSHNRATEAFF.

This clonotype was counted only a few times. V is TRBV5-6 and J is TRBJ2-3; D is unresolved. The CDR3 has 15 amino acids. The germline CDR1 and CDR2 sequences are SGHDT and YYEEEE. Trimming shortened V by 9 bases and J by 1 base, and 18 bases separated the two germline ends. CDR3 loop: CATGHSKKGTDTQYF. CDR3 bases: TGTGCCACCGGCCACTCAAAAAAAGGCACAGATACGCAGTATTTT.

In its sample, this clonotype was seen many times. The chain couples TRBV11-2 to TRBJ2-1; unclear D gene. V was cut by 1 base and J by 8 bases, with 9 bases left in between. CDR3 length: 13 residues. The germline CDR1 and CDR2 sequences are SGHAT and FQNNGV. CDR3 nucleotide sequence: TGTGCCAGCAGCTTAGGTCCTCAGTATGAGCAGTTCTTC. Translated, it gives CASSLGPQYEQFF.

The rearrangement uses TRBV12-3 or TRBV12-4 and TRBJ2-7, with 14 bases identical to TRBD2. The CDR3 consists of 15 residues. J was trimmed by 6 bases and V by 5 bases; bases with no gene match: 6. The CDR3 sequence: CASSGTSGGPIEQYF. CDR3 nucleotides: TGTGCCAGCAGTGGGACTAGCGGGGGTCCTATCGAGCAGTACTTC.

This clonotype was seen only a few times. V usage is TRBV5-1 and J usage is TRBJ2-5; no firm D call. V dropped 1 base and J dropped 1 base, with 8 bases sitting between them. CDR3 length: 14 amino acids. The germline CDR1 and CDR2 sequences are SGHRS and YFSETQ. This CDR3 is CASSLSRIQETQYF. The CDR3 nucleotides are TGCGCCAGCAGCTTGTCAAGGATCCAAGAGACCCAGTACTTC.

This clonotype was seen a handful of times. The CDR3 sequence is CSARGGGSNQPQHF. Here the CDR3 DNA reads TGCAGTGCTAGGGGCGGCGGTAGCAATCAGCCCCAGCATTTT. The chain combines TRBV20-1 with TRBJ1-5; D is unresolved. The CDR3 extends over 14 amino acids. With 3 bases removed from V and 0 bases from J, the gap between germline ends came to 9 bases. Germline CDR1 reads DFQATT; CDR2 reads SNEGSKA (reference sequence).

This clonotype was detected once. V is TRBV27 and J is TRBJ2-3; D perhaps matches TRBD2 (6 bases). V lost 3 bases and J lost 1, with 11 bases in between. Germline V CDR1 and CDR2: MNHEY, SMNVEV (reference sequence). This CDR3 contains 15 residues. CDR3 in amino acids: CASSFAGIGTDTQYF. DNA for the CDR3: TGTGCCAGCAGTTTCGCGGGAATCGGCACAGATACGCAGTATTTT.

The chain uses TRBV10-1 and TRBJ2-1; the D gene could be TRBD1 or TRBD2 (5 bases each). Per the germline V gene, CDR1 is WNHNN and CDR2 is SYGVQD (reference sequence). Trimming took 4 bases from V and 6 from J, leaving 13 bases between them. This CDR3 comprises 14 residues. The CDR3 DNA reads TGCGCCAGCAGTGGTCTTGGGGCGGGCAATGAGCAGTTCTTC. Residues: CASSGLGAGNEQFF.